Listed below are T cell receptor beta chains from one sample, sequenced in a study of shared clonotypes between healthy human individuals. Data came from immunoSEQ multiplex PCR; TCRdb stores just in-frame clones and leaves some out. The repertoire holds some 1.1 million clones, with approximately 75% as singletons. Input material: memory CD4+ T cells from PBMCs. The origin of the receptors is a man younger than 35 in good health. Some clones in this sample may be carry-over from other donors' samples. Each CDR3 is given with its conserved first and last residue. Each record gives: J gene, clone size, D gene, V gene, CDR3 protein, CDR3 DNA. D genes are given only for firm matches. A clone size is listed for some rows: how often the clone was seen (once, few, many), or a class if it is expanded.

j_call: TRBJ1-2
clone_size: .
d_call: .
v_call: TRBV30
cdr3_aa: CAWRPTATPGQRLIFHSYTF
cdr3_nt: TGTGCCTGGAGGCCTACAGCGACTCCGGGCCAGAGACTGATCTTCCATAGCTACACCTTC

j_call: TRBJ1-3
clone_size: .
d_call: .
v_call: TRBV4-1
cdr3_aa: CASSPGAVTAGNTIYF
cdr3_nt: TGCGCCAGCAGCCCGGGGGCCGTAACGGCTGGAAACACCATATATTTT

j_call: TRBJ2-1
clone_size: .
d_call: .
v_call: TRBV11-3
cdr3_aa: CASSSGGLGSYNEQFF
cdr3_nt: TGTGCCAGCAGCTCAGGAGGGTTGGGCTCCTACAATGAGCAGTTCTTC

j_call: TRBJ1-3
clone_size: few
d_call: TRBD1
v_call: TRBV5-1
cdr3_aa: CASSPGQGMTGNTIYF
cdr3_nt: TGCGCCAGCAGCCCGGGACAGGGGATGACTGGAAACACCATATATTTT

j_call: TRBJ1-3
clone_size: .
d_call: .
v_call: TRBV27
cdr3_aa: CASSAFNGAGKAGNTIYF
cdr3_nt: TGTGCCAGCAGTGCCTTCAATGGGGCAGGGAAAGCAGGAAACACCATATATTTT

j_call: TRBJ2-7
clone_size: .
d_call: .
v_call: TRBV5-1
cdr3_aa: CASSLVGTPNEQYF
cdr3_nt: TGCGCCAGCAGCTTGGTTGGTACTCCTAACGAGCAGTACTTC

j_call: TRBJ2-7
clone_size: .
d_call: .
v_call: TRBV7-9
cdr3_aa: CASSSQGLEQYF
cdr3_nt: TGTGCCAGCAGCTCCCAAGGTCTTGAGCAGTACTTC

j_call: TRBJ2-7
clone_size: .
d_call: .
v_call: TRBV30
cdr3_aa: CAWSVPEGHEQYF
cdr3_nt: TGTGCCTGGAGTGTCCCTGAGGGTCACGAGCAGTACTTC

j_call: TRBJ1-2
clone_size: .
d_call: TRBD1
v_call: TRBV18
cdr3_aa: CASSTTGEDGYTF
cdr3_nt: TGTGCCAGCTCGACGACAGGGGAGGATGGCTACACCTTC

j_call: TRBJ2-7
clone_size: .
d_call: TRBD1
v_call: TRBV9
cdr3_aa: CASSARTGPYEQYF
cdr3_nt: TGTGCCAGCAGCGCCCGGACAGGACCCTACGAGCAGTACTTC